Listed here are 15 T cell receptor beta chains from one sample, sequenced in a study of beta chain features in type 1 diabetes. Whole-study results and caveats: Significant though moderate, a shortening of TCRB CDR3s appeared in all four CD4+ subsets of Type 1 diabetes patients.

The authors reverse transcribed all of the isolated RNA, so sequencing captured expressed TCRB transcripts. The assay was immunoSEQ multiplex PCR, and TCRdb's table has in-frame clones only and misses some. The table lists around 170,000 clones, around 9.7% of them singletons. These receptors have no identified antigens. Sequenced: central memory CD4+ T cells from blood. These receptors were obtained from a woman in her 30s with type 1 diabetes.

This clone was counted between two and nine times. The chain carries TRBV28 and TRBJ2-5; D might be TRBD1 (6 bases). Deletions cut 5 bases from V and 7 bases from J, with 14 bases between. CDR1 is MDHEN and CDR2 is SYDVKM in the germline V gene. CDR3 size: 13 residues. The CDR3 protein is CASSKTRGGTQYF. DNA for the CDR3: TGTGCCAGCAGTAAAACCCGAGGGGGGACCCAGTACTTC.

This clone has just a few counts. The rearrangement uses TRBV9 and TRBJ2-1; 12 nucleotides agree with TRBD2. The CDR3 contains 15 residues. Germline V lookup: CDR1 SGDLS, CDR2 YYNGEE. The V gene end was trimmed by 3 bases and the J gene end by 3 bases; junction bases not matched to a gene: 1. In nucleotides, the CDR3 is TGTGCCAGCAGCGGGGGACTAGCGGGCTACAATGAGCAGTTCTTC. As protein: CASSGGLAGYNEQFF.

This chain connects TRBV27 to TRBJ1-1; D gene ambiguous. V was trimmed by 3 bases and J by 1 base, leaving 6 bases between them. Germline assignment: CDR1 MNHEY and CDR2 SMNVEV (reference sequence). The CDR3 length is 13 residues. CDR3 amino acids: CASSFVANTEAFF. In DNA form, the CDR3 reads TGTGCCAGCAGTTTCGTGGCGAACACTGAAGCTTTCTTT.

Only a few counts were recorded for this clone. The chain combines TRBV7-9 with TRBJ2-2; possible D gene TRBD2, 6 bases. V was cut by 2 bases and J by 2 bases, with 9 bases left in between. The CDR3 consists of 15 residues. Germline CDR1 is SEHNR and CDR2 is FQNEAQ (reference sequence). The CDR3 sequence: CASSLSAGNTGELFF. CDR3 DNA: TGTGCCAGCAGCTTAAGTGCGGGAAACACCGGGGAGCTGTTTTTT. Supplemented by reference TRBV7-9 and TRBJ2-2, the full variable domain reads DTGVSQNPRHKITKRGQNVTFRCDPISEHNRLYWYRQTLGQGPEFLTYFQNEAQLEKSRLLSDRFSAERPKGSFSTLEIQRTEQGDSAMYLCASSLSAGNTGELFFGEGSRLTVL.

This clone was observed a few times. The chain recombines TRBV30 with TRBJ1-1; maybe TRBD1 (6 bases). This CDR3 spans 14 amino acids. The V end was cut by 5 bases, the J end by 0 bases, with 13 bases between. The V gene's germline CDR1 is GTSNPN and CDR2 SVGIG (reference sequence). The DNA for the CDR3 is TGTGCCTGGGTGGAAGGGGGTCTGAACACTGAAGCTTTCTTT. This codes for CAWVEGGLNTEAFF.

A few counts support this clone. The J gene is TRBJ2-7, the V gene TRBV7-2; possibly TRBD2 for D (5 bases). The V end lost 2 bases, the J end lost 9 bases, and 8 bases lay between the germline ends. This CDR3 contains 11 residues. CDR1 is SGHTA and CDR2 is FQGNSA in the germline V gene. The CDR3 region is CASSLLAGQYF. As DNA, the CDR3 is TGTGCCAGCAGCTTACTAGCCGGGCAGTACTTC.

The chain links TRBV27 to TRBJ2-1; TRBD1 matches at 10 bases. V was clipped by 6 bases and J by 7 bases; unmatched bases: 12. The CDR3 is made up of 16 amino acids. Germline CDR1 is MNHEY and CDR2 is SMNVEV (reference sequence). CDR3 in DNA: TGTGCCAGCAGACCAGCGGGACAGGGGCCAAGGAATGAGCAGTTCTTC. Translated: CASRPAGQGPRNEQFF.

The chain joins TRBV5-8 to TRBJ2-1; 9 nucleotides align to TRBD2. The germline gives CDR1 SGHTS, CDR2 YDEGEE. V was pared by 4 bases and J by 8 bases, with 13 bases of the junction left unmatched. This CDR3 comprises 16 residues. The CDR3 DNA is TGTGCCAGCAGCCAAGAGCCGGGACTAGCTGTCGATGAGCAGTTCTTC. As protein: CASSQEPGLAVDEQFF.

The V and J genes are TRBV13 and TRBJ1-1, with 7 bases aligning to TRBD1. Germline V gene data show CDR1 as PRHDT and CDR2 as FYEKMQ (reference sequence). V was clipped by 0 bases and J by 3 bases; unmatched bases: 4. The CDR3 has 15 residues. CDR3 sequence reads: CASSLGLQGDTEAFF. The CDR3 DNA follows: TGTGCCAGCAGCTTAGGCCTTCAGGGGGACACTGAAGCTTTCTTT.

V usage is TRBV9 and J usage is TRBJ2-1, with D possibly being TRBD1 (6 bases). Trimming removed 4 bases at V and 9 bases at J, with 26 bases between. The CDR3 is 17 amino acids. The germline gives CDR1 SGDLS, CDR2 YYNGEE. This CDR3 reads CASSPKGWSDPQGEQFF. The CDR3 DNA is TGTGCCAGCAGCCCTAAGGGGTGGAGCGACCCACAGGGTGAGCAGTTCTTC.

CDR3 amino acids: CASRDSLLYGYTF. The CDR3 DNA reads TGTGCCAGCAGAGACAGCCTACTCTATGGCTACACCTTC. The V and J genes are TRBV27 and TRBJ1-2; maybe TRBD1 (5 bases). Trimming removed 6 bases from V and 4 bases from J, with 12 bases in between. Germline-derived CDR1 and CDR2 are MNHEY and SMNVEV (reference sequence). The length of the CDR3 is 13 residues.

V usage is TRBV7-9 and J usage is TRBJ1-3; D is perhaps TRBD1 (6 bases). Per the germline V gene, CDR1 is SEHNR and CDR2 is FQNEAQ (reference sequence). Between the trimmed V and J ends, which lost 4 bases and 2 bases, there was a span of 9 bases. The CDR3 is 14 residues long. As DNA, the CDR3 is TGTGCCAGCAGCTCTCAGGGGCCTGGAAACACCATATATTTT. The encoded protein is CASSSQGPGNTIYF.

The chain joins TRBV7-3 to TRBJ1-5, with D possibly TRBD1 on 6 matching bases. This CDR3 is 13 amino acids long. Germline lookup yields CDR1 SGHTA and CDR2 FQGTGA. Trimming stripped 5 bases from V and 3 bases from J, with 8 bases between. As DNA, the CDR3 is TGTGCCAGCAGCCGACAGGCCAATCAGCCCCAGCATTTT. Its protein product is CASSRQANQPQHF.

V and J are TRBV30 and TRBJ1-1; D not certain. V lost 5 bases and J lost 0, with 10 bases in between. The CDR3 loop spans 13 amino acids. Germline V lookup: CDR1 GTSNPN, CDR2 SVGIG (reference sequence). CDR3 bases: TGTGCCTGGTCAGACACGCTGAACACTGAAGCTTTCTTT. Its translation is CAWSDTLNTEAFF.

This chain connects TRBV29-1 to TRBJ1-1, with D possibly matching TRBD1 (6 bases). Per germline, CDR1 SQVTM and CDR2 ANQGSEA. V lost 4 bases and J 6 bases, leaving 9 bases between the germline ends. The CDR3 consists of 11 residues. This chain's CDR3 is CSVVAGAEAFF. In nucleotides, the CDR3 is TGCAGCGTTGTGGCAGGGGCTGAAGCTTTCTTT.